This T cell receptor beta chain comes out of a study of blood T cells in healthy people across ages. Primers used in a second PCR of about 6 to 12 cycles were a sample-barcoded 5' primer and a J-beta primer mix. Each TCR beta cDNA got a 12-nucleotide random molecular identifier. TCRdb recomputed calls from the 5' RACE reads with MiXCR, one row per CDR3 protein. This sample has around 800,000 distinct CDR3 sequences, with roughly 25% found just once. The sample also formed part of further work on T cells of mothers and their children.

This receptor was identified in a boy aged 10-17 years in good health. The sequenced sample consisted of blood.

CDR3 coding DNA: TGTGCCAGCAGCTTGGGGACAGGGGGCACGGTAGCTTTCTTT. Its protein is CASSLGTGGTVAFF. V is TRBV7-9 and J is TRBJ1-1, with TRBD1 matching 12 bases. Germline trimming cut 3 bases from V and 10 bases from J; bases unmatched to any gene: 6. Per germline, CDR1 SEHNR and CDR2 FQNEAQ (reference sequence). The length of the CDR3 is 14 residues.